These 31 T cell receptor beta chains were sequenced from one sample in a study of blood T cell repertoires in COVID-19. Sequencing was performed with immunoSEQ multiplex PCR; in TCRdb, only in-frame clones are kept and a portion is missing. The table includes about 160,000 clones, more than 70% detected once. The sequenced material came from peripheral blood. Receptors originate from an elderly woman with active or convalescent COVID-19.

In its sample, this clone was seen a few times. CDR3 nucleotide sequence: TGTGCCAGCAGTTTATTTTACTTAGGGGCGCCTGGGGCCAACGTCCTGACTTTC. Amino acids: CASSLFYLGAPGANVLTF. This chain uses TRBV27 with TRBJ2-6; D is perhaps TRBD1 (5 bases). CDR3 length equals 18 residues. The germline gives CDR1 MNHEY, CDR2 SMNVEV (reference sequence). V was shortened by 1 base and J by 2 bases, with 15 bases between the two germline ends.

This chain uses TRBV5-1 with TRBJ1-5; D call uncertain. V gave up 0 bases and J gave up 1 base, with 8 bases separating them. This CDR3 has 15 residues. CDR1 is SGHRS, CDR2 YFSETQ, per germline. CDR3 residues: CASSLDGTSNQPQHF. As DNA, the CDR3 is TGCGCCAGCAGCTTGGATGGCACGAGCAATCAGCCCCAGCATTTT.

The chain links TRBV29-1 to TRBJ2-1, with no clear D. Trimming stripped 3 bases from V and 0 bases from J, with 9 bases between. Germline CDR1 SQVTM, CDR2 ANQGSEA. This CDR3 contains 14 residues. The CDR3 bases are TGCAGCGTTGAGAGCCTAAGCTCCTACAATGAGCAGTTCTTC. It yields the protein CSVESLSSYNEQFF.

This sequence joins TRBV23-1 and TRBJ1-5; a weak D match, TRBD1 (6 bases). TRBV23-1 is identified as an open reading frame with a role that is uncertain. V was shortened by 2 bases and J by 8 bases, with 16 bases between the two germline ends. This CDR3 comprises 15 residues. The DNA of the CDR3 is TGCGCCAGCAGTCAAAAGACGGGGGGGCGAGAGCCCCAGCATTTT. It codes for CASSQKTGGREPQHF.

The chain uses TRBV27 and TRBJ1-6; D remains unclear. V lost 4 bases and J lost 9, with 22 bases in between. Germline assignment: CDR1 MNHEY and CDR2 SMNVEV (reference sequence). This CDR3 comprises 17 residues. The CDR3 DNA reads as TGTGCCAGCAGTTACCTTATAGGAAAAAACGGCGGTTCACCCCTCCACTTT. It yields the protein CASSYLIGKNGGSPLHF.

The rearrangement joins TRBV27 to TRBJ1-3, with D possibly TRBD1 on 6 matching bases. Germline V gene data show CDR1 as MNHEY and CDR2 as SMNVEV (reference sequence). The CDR3 extends over 15 amino acids. Trimming removed 2 bases at V and 4 bases at J, with 12 bases between. DNA of the CDR3: TGTGCCAGCAGTTTAAGGCCAGGGGAAGGAAACACCATATATTTT. This codes for CASSLRPGEGNTIYF.

This clone is a singleton in its sample. The CDR3 DNA reads as TGTGCCAGCTCACCACGGGCCCGCTTTCTTGGTTCACCCCTCCACTTT. This translates into CASSPRARFLGSPLHF. The chain uses TRBV18 and TRBJ1-6; no definite D call. This CDR3 is built from 16 residues. Germline V CDR1 and CDR2: KGHSH, LQKENI. The V end lost 1 base, the J end lost 9 bases, and 16 bases lay between the germline ends.

This chain uses TRBV20-1 with TRBJ2-5; D gene ambiguous. Trimming removed 3 bases from V and 2 bases from J, with 7 bases in between. This CDR3 spans 12 amino acids. CDR1 is DFQATT, CDR2 SNEGSKA, per germline (reference sequence). CDR3: CSASTVQETQYF. Written as DNA, the CDR3 is TGCAGTGCTAGTACAGTGCAAGAGACCCAGTACTTC.

V gene TRBV18 combines with J gene TRBJ2-7; 12 bases map to TRBD2. Germline trimming cut 2 bases from V and 2 bases from J; bases unmatched to any gene: 7. CDR1 KGHSH and CDR2 LQKENI come from the germline V gene. The CDR3 consists of 17 residues. The DNA of the CDR3 is TGTGCCAGCTCACCAAGGACTAGCGGGAATGACGCCTACGAGCAGTACTTC. Amino acid sequence: CASSPRTSGNDAYEQYF.

The chain uses TRBV7-3 and TRBJ2-2; possibly TRBD1 for D (7 bases). Germline CDR1 and CDR2: SGHTA and FQGTGA. V dropped 10 bases and J dropped 5 bases, with 17 bases sitting between them. The CDR3 sequence is 14 residues long. Here the CDR3 reads CATSRPGGTGELFF. CDR3 bases: TGTGCCACCTCCAGGCCAGGGGGGACCGGGGAGCTGTTTTTT. Together with reference TRBV7-3 and TRBJ2-2, the CDR3 gives the full variable domain: GAGVSQTPSNKVTEKGKYVELRCDPISGHTALYWYRQSLGQGPEFLIYFQGTGAADDSGLPNDRFFAVRPEGSVSTLKIQRTERGDSAVYLCATSRPGGTGELFFGEGSRLTVL.

The chain combines TRBV24-1 with TRBJ2-2; D might be TRBD2 (6 bases). The CDR3 length is 17 residues. CDR1 is KGHDR, CDR2 SFDVKD, per germline. V was shortened by 2 bases and J by 3 bases, with 15 bases between the two germline ends. CDR3 sequence: CATSDWSSPGDTGELFF. Written as DNA, the CDR3 is TGTGCCACCAGTGATTGGAGTTCCCCGGGGGACACCGGGGAGCTGTTTTTT.

The V gene is TRBV9, the J gene TRBJ2-2; 7 positions agree with TRBD2. Unmatched junction bases numbered 7, after V lost 0 bases and J lost 5 bases. The germline CDR1 and CDR2 sequences are SGDLS and YYNGEE. CDR3 length: 16 residues. The chain's CDR3 is CASSVDSSGLTGELFF. In DNA form, the CDR3 reads TGTGCCAGCAGCGTAGACTCTAGCGGTTTAACCGGGGAGCTGTTTTTT.

This clone has just one count. This chain connects TRBV27 to TRBJ2-3; a weak D match, TRBD2 (5 bases). Germline values: CDR1 MNHEY, CDR2 SMNVEV (reference sequence). The CDR3 spans 16 residues. The ends were cut back, 4 bases at V and 0 bases at J, with 14 bases in the middle. The CDR3 nucleotides read TGTGCCAGCAGTTCGCTACACGGGGTGAGCACAGATACGCAGTATTTT. It specifies CASSSLHGVSTDTQYF.

This rearrangement joins TRBV2 to TRBJ1-1, with TRBD1 as a possible D gene (5 bases). There are 13 residues in the CDR3. Germline V lookup: CDR1 SNHLY, CDR2 FYNNEI. Trimming removed 7 bases at V and 0 bases at J, with 9 bases between. CDR3 coding DNA: TGTGCCAGCACCACACAGGTGAACACTGAAGCTTTCTTT. Protein: CASTTQVNTEAFF.

The V and J genes are TRBV21-1 and TRBJ2-5; the D call of TRBD2 is as the table states it, not checked on the DNA. TRBV21-1 is described as a pseudogene. The CDR3 length is 16 residues. The CDR3 loop reads CASSTQKGGSLETQYF. DNA for the CDR3: TGTGCCAGCAGCACCCAGAAGGGCGGGAGTCTAGAGACCCAGTACTTC.

The V gene is TRBV19, the J gene TRBJ1-1, with D tentatively TRBD1 (6 bases). With 5 bases removed from V and 5 bases from J, the gap between germline ends came to 18 bases. The CDR3 length is 15 residues. CDR1 is LNHDA and CDR2 is SQIVND in the germline V gene (reference sequence). This CDR3 is CASSGAQGLGTEAFF. For the CDR3, the DNA is TGTGCCAGTAGTGGGGCCCAGGGGTTGGGAACTGAAGCTTTCTTT.

The chain carries TRBV6-6 and TRBJ1-4; the D gene is possibly TRBD1 (6 bases). Trimming left V 0 bases short and J 2 bases short, with 10 bases between. Per the germline V gene, CDR1 is MNHNY and CDR2 is SVGAGI (reference sequence). The CDR3 has 16 amino acids. The CDR3 nucleotides are TGTGCCAGCAGTTACTCCCAGGGGAGTACTAATGAAAAACTGTTTTTT. Its protein is CASSYSQGSTNEKLFF.

The chain has TRBV6-1 and TRBJ2-7, with D tentatively TRBD2 (6 bases). Trimming removed 2 bases at V and 3 bases at J, with 11 bases between. Germline V gene sequence: CDR1 MNHNS, CDR2 SASEGT. This CDR3 has 14 residues. Here the CDR3 reads CASSESGLRYEQYF. The CDR3 DNA sequence: TGTGCCAGCAGTGAATCGGGACTGCGCTACGAGCAGTACTTC.

V and J are TRBV5-1 and TRBJ2-3, with 8 positions matching TRBD2. This CDR3 spans 15 amino acids. Germline CDR1 and CDR2: SGHRS and YFSETQ. Unmatched junction bases numbered 6, after V lost 4 bases and J lost 2 bases. CDR3 sequence: CASSPLAGYTDTQYF. The CDR3 bases are TGCGCCAGCAGCCCGTTAGCGGGGTACACAGATACGCAGTATTTT.

The chain uses TRBV28 and TRBJ1-6; TRBD1 matches at 9 bases. This CDR3 contains 15 residues. J gave up 8 bases and V 5 bases, and 7 bases lay outside the gene matches. Germline CDR1 and CDR2: MDHEN and SYDVKM. This CDR3 is CASSVPGQGYSPLHF. CDR3 bases: TGTGCCAGCAGTGTCCCGGGACAGGGTTATTCACCCCTCCACTTT.

This clone was seen a single time. The rearrangement uses TRBV7-9 and TRBJ2-6, with D possibly matching TRBD1 (6 bases). Trimming cost V 6 bases and J 0 bases, with 18 bases left between them. Germline lookup yields CDR1 SEHNR and CDR2 FQNEAQ (reference sequence). CDR3 length equals 18 residues. The DNA for the CDR3 is TGTGCCAGCAGGGTCAGGGGCAGGCAATACTCTGGGGCCAACGTCCTGACTTTC. Its protein is CASRVRGRQYSGANVLTF.

The V gene is TRBV5-1, the J gene TRBJ2-5; 10 bases are shared with TRBD1. V dropped 0 bases and J dropped 4; count of bases not matched to a gene: 3. CDR3 size: 15 residues. From germline, CDR1 is SGHRS and CDR2 YFSETQ. CDR3 amino acids: CASSLGDRGSETQYF. CDR3 in DNA: TGCGCCAGCAGCTTGGGGGACAGGGGATCAGAGACCCAGTACTTC.

This chain connects TRBV7-9 to TRBJ1-2, with D unresolved. CDR3 size: 14 residues. CDR1 SEHNR and CDR2 FQNEAQ come from the germline V gene (reference sequence). Trimming took off 2 bases at V and 1 base at J, with 8 bases between the two ends. Here the CDR3 DNA reads TGTGCCAGCAGCTTATCCGAACTTAACTATGGCTACACCTTC. This sequence encodes CASSLSELNYGYTF. Full variable domain (outside the CDR3, taken from reference TRBV7-9 and TRBJ1-2): DTGVSQNPRHKITKRGQNVTFRCDPISEHNRLYWYRQTLGQGPEFLTYFQNEAQLEKSRLLSDRFSAERPKGSFSTLEIQRTEQGDSAMYLCASSLSELNYGYTFGSGTRLTVV.

In DNA, the CDR3 is TGCGCCAGCAGCCTAACACCAATGCGGTCCTACAATGAGCAGTTCTTC. Residues: CASSLTPMRSYNEQFF. The chain recombines TRBV5-1 with TRBJ2-1; D is uncertain. CDR3 length: 16 residues. The V and J ends lost 4 bases and 1 base respectively, with 15 bases between them. CDR1 and CDR2 from the germline V gene are SGHRS and YFSETQ.

As regards this clone: Other nucleotide sequences in the sample specify the same CDR3. This sequence joins TRBV12-3 or TRBV12-4 and TRBJ1-5; TRBD1 might be the D (5 bases). The V and J ends lost 2 bases and 7 bases respectively, with 9 bases between them. This CDR3 has 13 residues. The CDR3 region has the DNA TGTGCCAGCAGTTTATCGGGGGAACAGCCCCAGCATTTT. It encodes CASSLSGEQPQHF.

For this clone: The sample has other DNA sequences that encode this CDR3 too. J is TRBJ1-1 and V is TRBV12-3 or TRBV12-4, with 9 bases identical to TRBD1. The CDR3 has 13 amino acids. After removal of 5 bases from V and 5 bases from J, the junction contained 3 bases not matched to a gene. The CDR3, as DNA: TGTGCCAGCAGTCGAGACAGGGGGACTGAAGCTTTCTTT. Protein: CASSRDRGTEAFF.

This chain connects TRBV25-1 to TRBJ2-3; 7 bases align to TRBD1. From germline, CDR1 is MGHDK and CDR2 SYGVNS. Trimming removed 7 bases from V and 2 bases from J; junction bases left unmatched: 9. The CDR3 has 15 amino acids. This chain's CDR3 is CASIPGTASTDTQYF. The CDR3 DNA reads TGTGCCAGCATTCCCGGGACAGCTTCCACAGATACGCAGTATTTT.

This chain uses TRBV10-3 with TRBJ1-5; D is perhaps TRBD1 (6 bases). From germline, CDR1 is ENHRY and CDR2 SYGVKD. Trimming took 7 bases from V and 4 from J, leaving 11 bases between them. The CDR3 loop spans 13 amino acids. The DNA for the CDR3 is TGTGCCATCACCCGGGACATAAATCAGCCCCAGCATTTT. Protein: CAITRDINQPQHF.

The V gene is TRBV6-1, the J gene TRBJ2-7; 7 nucleotides line up with TRBD2. Germline trimming cut 3 bases from V and 0 bases from J; bases unmatched to any gene: 5. Germline V lookup: CDR1 MNHNS, CDR2 SASEGT. The CDR3 totals 15 residues. CDR3 sequence (DNA): TGTGCCAGCAGTGATGGGCTAGCGGACTCCTACGAGCAGTACTTC. The encoded protein is CASSDGLADSYEQYF.

The rearrangement links TRBV5-1 to TRBJ2-7; TRBD1 is a possible D gene (5 bases). This CDR3 contains 14 residues. Germline-derived CDR1 and CDR2 are SGHRS and YFSETQ. V dropped 0 bases and J dropped 2 bases, with 9 bases sitting between them. Here the CDR3 DNA reads TGCGCCAGCAGCTTGGTCGACAGAACCTACGAGCAGTACTTC. Amino acid sequence: CASSLVDRTYEQYF.

The chain carries TRBV6-6 and TRBJ1-1, with 8 positions matching TRBD1. In germline, CDR1 is MNHNY, CDR2 SVGAGI (reference sequence). V lost 5 bases and J lost 4; bases outside the gene matches: 6. The CDR3 consists of 14 residues. The CDR3 sequence is CASSPTGARTEAFF. In DNA form, the CDR3 reads TGTGCCAGCAGTCCGACAGGGGCGCGCACTGAAGCTTTCTTT.